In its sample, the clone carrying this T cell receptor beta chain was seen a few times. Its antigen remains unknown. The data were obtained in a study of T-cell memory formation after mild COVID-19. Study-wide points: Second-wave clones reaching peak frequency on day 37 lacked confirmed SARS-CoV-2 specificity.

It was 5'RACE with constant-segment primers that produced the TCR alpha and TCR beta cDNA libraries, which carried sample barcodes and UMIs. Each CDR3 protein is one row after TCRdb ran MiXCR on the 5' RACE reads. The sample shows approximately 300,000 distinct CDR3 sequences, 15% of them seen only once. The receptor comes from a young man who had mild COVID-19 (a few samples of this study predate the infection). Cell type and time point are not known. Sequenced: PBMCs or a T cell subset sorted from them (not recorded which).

CDR3 sequence reads: CASSLGGSDTEAFF. The CDR3 DNA follows: TGTGCCAGCAGCCTAGGGGGGTCGGACACTGAAGCTTTCTTT. V gene TRBV3-1 combines with J gene TRBJ1-1; D is possibly TRBD1 (6 bases). Between the trimmed V and J ends, which lost 4 bases and 3 bases, there was a span of 12 bases. Germline V gives CDR1 LGHDT, CDR2 YNNKEL (reference sequence). This CDR3 spans 14 amino acids.